The 18 T cell receptor beta chains presented below share a single source sample, sequenced in a study of shared clonotypes between healthy human individuals. Generated by immunoSEQ multiplex PCR, the TCRdb table keeps only in-frame clones and is missing some. The sample contains approximately 620,000 clones, roughly 97% of which appear only once. The sequenced sample was naive CD4+ T cells sorted from blood. Subset specified: CD45RA+ positively selected. The origin of the receptors is a woman aged 25 to 39 in good health.

The rearrangement uses TRBV4-1 and TRBJ1-6; TRBD1 might be the D (5 bases). V was shortened by 0 bases and J by 9 bases, with 15 bases between the two germline ends. This CDR3 has 16 residues. Germline CDR1 MGHRA, CDR2 YSYEKL. For the CDR3, the DNA is TGCGCCAGCAGCCAAGAGAGTGAGGGGCGATTTTCACCCCTCCACTTT. Protein sequence: CASSQESEGRFSPLHF.

This chain uses TRBV27 with TRBJ1-6, with a weak D call TRBD1 (5 bases). Trimming took 2 bases from V and 6 from J, leaving 8 bases between them. CDR1 and CDR2 from the germline V gene are MNHEY and SMNVEV (reference sequence). CDR3 length: 14 amino acids. The CDR3: CASSLAGFNSPLHF. The CDR3 DNA sequence: TGTGCCAGCAGTTTAGCAGGGTTTAATTCACCCCTCCACTTT.

The chain has TRBV7-9 and TRBJ1-2, with 8 positions matching TRBD1. CDR3 length: 14 amino acids. Germline-derived CDR1 and CDR2 are SEHNR and FQNEAQ (reference sequence). The V and J ends lost 6 bases and 6 bases, in that order; junction bases with no gene match: 9. The CDR3 sequence: CASRPDRAGDGYTF. CDR3 coding DNA: TGTGCCAGCAGGCCGGACAGGGCGGGGGATGGCTACACCTTC.

Remarks on this clone: The sample contains more than one DNA sequence encoding this CDR3. This chain links TRBV28 with TRBJ1-6, with 9 bases matching TRBD1. This CDR3 has 15 residues. V shed 4 bases, J shed 6 bases, and the junction held 4 bases outside the gene matches. From germline, CDR1 is MDHEN and CDR2 SYDVKM. CDR3 in DNA: TGTGCCAGCAGTTCACAGGGGGCCGGTAATTCACCCCTCCACTTT. This gives the protein CASSSQGAGNSPLHF.

V usage is TRBV7-9 and J usage is TRBJ2-7; 10 nucleotides agree with TRBD2. Unmatched junction bases numbered 3, after V lost 3 bases and J lost 1 base. Germline V lookup: CDR1 SEHNR, CDR2 FQNEAQ (reference sequence). The CDR3 is made up of 15 amino acids. CDR3 bases: TGTGCCAGCAGCTTTCAACTAGCGGGGTCCTACGAGCAGTACTTC. Translated, it gives CASSFQLAGSYEQYF. Based on the CDR3 plus reference TRBV7-9 and TRBJ2-7, the full variable domain is DTGVSQNPRHKITKRGQNVTFRCDPISEHNRLYWYRQTLGQGPEFLTYFQNEAQLEKSRLLSDRFSAERPKGSFSTLEIQRTEQGDSAMYLCASSFQLAGSYEQYFGPGTRLTVT.

The CDR3 coding sequence is TGCGCCAGCAGCTTGGTCGTAGGGTCCAATGAGCAGTTCTTC. The encoded protein is CASSLVVGSNEQFF. V is TRBV5-1 and J is TRBJ2-1; no clear D gene. The CDR3 extends over 14 amino acids. Trimming left V 0 bases short and J 6 bases short, with 10 bases between. From germline, CDR1 is SGHRS and CDR2 YFSETQ.

The V and J genes are TRBV7-9 and TRBJ1-2, with 8 bases aligning to TRBD1. The CDR3 extends over 18 amino acids. The ends lost 2 bases at V and 4 bases at J; junction bases unmatched: 15. Germline values: CDR1 SEHNR, CDR2 FQNEAQ (reference sequence). This chain's CDR3 is CASSLLGKTRDRPYGYTF. CDR3 DNA sequence: TGTGCCAGCAGCTTACTTGGCAAAACCCGGGACAGGCCCTATGGCTACACCTTC.

The chain employs TRBV30 and TRBJ2-3, with D possibly being TRBD2 (6 bases). CDR1 is GTSNPN, CDR2 SVGIG, per germline (reference sequence). The CDR3 is 15 residues long. The V end was cut by 2 bases, the J end by 2 bases, with 14 bases between. The CDR3 region has the DNA TGTGCCTGGAGTAAGCGGAGGGACCTCACAGATACGCAGTATTTT. Its protein product is CAWSKRRDLTDTQYF.

The V gene is TRBV28, the J gene TRBJ1-4; D is unclear. The germline V gene has CDR1 MDHEN and CDR2 SYDVKM. This CDR3 spans 14 amino acids. V lost 7 bases to trimming and J lost 6 bases, with 15 bases between them. The CDR3 DNA reads as TGTGCCAGCAAAGTCCCCACCACGGATGAAAAACTGTTTTTT. It is translated as CASKVPTTDEKLFF.

The rearrangement joins TRBV7-8 to TRBJ2-7, with D possibly being TRBD2 (6 bases). The CDR3 loop spans 16 amino acids. Germline V lookup: CDR1 SGHVS, CDR2 FQNEAQ. V was clipped by 3 bases and J by 2 bases, with 17 bases between them. The CDR3 is CASSFVGAGITYEQYF. Here the CDR3 DNA reads TGTGCCAGCAGCTTTGTCGGGGCGGGGATTACCTACGAGCAGTACTTC.

This chain connects TRBV7-9 to TRBJ1-2, with a tentative D call TRBD1 (5 bases). With 3 bases removed from V and 7 bases from J, the gap between germline ends came to 9 bases. The CDR3 is 12 amino acids. Germline CDR1 and CDR2: SEHNR and FQNEAQ (reference sequence). The CDR3 bases are TGTGCCAGCAGCTTCCCGCAGGGTGGCTACACCTTC. Protein product: CASSFPQGGYTF.

The V and J genes are TRBV11-2 and TRBJ2-1, with 9 nucleotides matching TRBD2. Germline V gene sequence: CDR1 SGHAT, CDR2 FQNNGV. The length of the CDR3 is 16 residues. V gave up 1 base and J gave up 7 bases; unmatched junction bases: 8. As DNA, the CDR3 is TGTGCCAGCAGCTTAGTTTTAGCGGGAGTTAGAAATGAGCAGTTCTTC. This codes for CASSLVLAGVRNEQFF.

The rearrangement uses TRBV6-5 and TRBJ1-4, with unresolved D. Trimming stripped 4 bases from V and 8 bases from J, with 8 bases between. CDR1 MNHEY and CDR2 SVGAGI come from the germline V gene. The CDR3 sequence is 12 residues long. CDR3 region: CASSSTGEKLFF. The CDR3 DNA is TGTGCCAGCAGTTCTACCGGGGAAAAACTGTTTTTT.

The chain has TRBV7-9 and TRBJ1-5, with 8 bases that match TRBD1. Germline assignment: CDR1 SEHNR and CDR2 FQNEAQ (reference sequence). The CDR3 runs 16 residues. With 5 bases clipped from V and 8 bases from J, the junction kept 14 bases outside the gene matches. In DNA form, the CDR3 reads TGTGCCAGCAGCCATTCTCGCAGGACAGGGTGGGAGCCCCAGCATTTT. Protein sequence: CASSHSRRTGWEPQHF. The full variable domain, rest sourced from reference TRBV7-9 and TRBJ1-5, is DTGVSQNPRHKITKRGQNVTFRCDPISEHNRLYWYRQTLGQGPEFLTYFQNEAQLEKSRLLSDRFSAERPKGSFSTLEIQRTEQGDSAMYLCASSHSRRTGWEPQHFGDGTRLSIL.

The V call is TRBV9, the J call TRBJ1-1; D gene uncertain. Germline V gene lookup returns CDR1 SGDLS and CDR2 YYNGEE. CDR3 length: 13 amino acids. V lost 2 bases and J lost 1, with 6 bases in between. The CDR3 DNA reads TGTGCCAGCAGCGTCAGTCCGAACACTGAAGCTTTCTTT. This codes for CASSVSPNTEAFF. Based on the CDR3 plus reference TRBV9 and TRBJ1-1, the full variable domain is DSGVTQTPKHLITATGQRVTLRCSPRSGDLSVYWYQQSLDQGLQFLIQYYNGEERAKGNILERFSAQQFPDLHSELNLSSLELGDSALYFCASSVSPNTEAFFGQGTRLTVV.

This clone was seen a single time. This chain joins TRBV7-9 and TRBJ2-1; 10 positions match TRBD2. Germline lookup yields CDR1 SEHNR and CDR2 FQNEAQ (reference sequence). The CDR3 is 17 amino acids. The J segment lost 0 bases and the V segment lost 5 bases, leaving 7 bases of the junction unmatched. DNA of the CDR3: TGTGCCAGCAGCCCCCCTAGCGGGGGTAGCTCCTACAATGAGCAGTTCTTC. Its protein is CASSPPSGGSSYNEQFF.

CDR3 DNA sequence: TGTGCCAGCAGCCTTGGGGGACTAGCGGGGTTCGGGGAGCTGTTTTTT. Translating gives CASSLGGLAGFGELFF. This chain connects TRBV5-6 to TRBJ2-2; 13 positions agree with TRBD2. CDR3 length equals 16 residues. The germline V gene encodes CDR1 SGHDT and CDR2 YYEEEE. With 4 bases clipped from V and 7 bases from J, the junction kept 7 bases outside the gene matches.

The chain is built from TRBV5-1 and TRBJ2-5; D unresolved. The germline V gene has CDR1 SGHRS and CDR2 YFSETQ. Between the trimmed V and J ends, which lost 1 base and 0 bases, there was a span of 4 bases. CDR3 length: 13 amino acids. CDR3 bases: TGCGCCAGCAGCTTGTCAGACCAAGAGACCCAGTACTTC. Translated: CASSLSDQETQYF.